A single sample is the source of the 7 T cell receptor beta chains below, sequenced in a study of liver allograft versus peripheral blood T cells. Study details: In transplanted livers, T cell receptor repertoires were compared with those found in the recipients' peripheral blood.

TCRdb re-called the reads through MiXCR, storing one row per CDR3 protein. Among approximately 1,500 distinct CDR3 sequences listed, about 11% were seen once. The receptor source for this set is a human patient who had a liver transplant. Some of the T cells might come from the graft donor.

Relative to its sample, this clonotype is large (0.1 to 1%). This chain joins TRBV12-3 or TRBV12-4 and TRBJ1-3, with TRBD1 matching over 9 bases. The CDR3 spans 15 residues. Unmatched junction bases numbered 11, after V lost 7 bases and J lost 7 bases. The CDR3 spells CASTQAGTGMNTIYF. CDR3 DNA: TGTGCCAGCACTCAAGCCGGGACAGGGATGAACACCATATATTTT.

Sample share makes this clonotype medium-sized (0.01 to 0.1%). The chain carries TRBV12-3 or TRBV12-4 and TRBJ2-2; TRBD2 matches 11 bases. CDR3 length: 15 residues. J lost 4 bases, V lost 6 bases, and 4 bases had no gene match. The CDR3 spells CASRLAGVGTGELFF. The CDR3 coding sequence is TGTGCCAGCAGACTAGCGGGGGTAGGCACCGGGGAGCTGTTTTTT.

Judged by abundance, this clonotype is large. CDR3 DNA: TGTGCCAGCAGGACTAGTCCGAGCTCCTACAATGAGCAGTTCTTC. Translated, it gives CASRTSPSSYNEQFF. This chain connects TRBV7-2 to TRBJ2-1, with D possibly being TRBD2 (6 bases). Germline CDR1 SGHTA, CDR2 FQGNSA. Trimming pared 6 bases from V and 0 bases from J, leaving 12 bases between. The CDR3 contains 15 residues.

This clonotype is labeled as medium-sized. The chain is built from TRBV5-4 and TRBJ2-1, with 7 bases that match TRBD2. The length of the CDR3 is 15 residues. Germline CDR1 reads SGHNT; CDR2 reads YYREEE (reference sequence). The V gene end was trimmed by 5 bases and the J gene end by 0 bases; junction bases not matched to a gene: 5. The CDR3 loop reads CASSTAGSSYNEQFF. In nucleotides, the CDR3 is TGTGCCAGCAGTACAGCGGGGAGCTCCTACAATGAGCAGTTCTTC.

In this sample, this clonotype turned up many times. CDR3 region: CASSVDQSYEQYF. DNA for the CDR3: TGTGCCAGCAGCGTAGACCAGTCCTACGAGCAGTACTTC. The gene calls are TRBV9 and TRBJ2-7; D remains ambiguous. The CDR3 length is 13 residues. The V gene's germline CDR1 is SGDLS and CDR2 YYNGEE. Trimming took 0 bases from V and 1 from J, leaving 5 bases between them.

To note about this clonotype: One end of the junction is discordant with germline, which a read error may explain. The J gene is TRBJ1-5, the V gene TRBV3-1; TRBD1 matches 10 bases. CDR1 and CDR2 (germline): LGHDT, YNNKEL (reference sequence). This CDR3 is 17 amino acids long. The CDR3 spells CASNQGVGTGGNQPQHF. The CDR3 bases are TGTGCCAGCAACCAAGGGGTGGGGACAGGGGGCAATCAGCCCCAGCATTTT. The full variable domain, in which reference TRBV3-1 and TRBJ1-5 provide the parts outside the CDR3, is DTAVSQTPKYLVTQMGNDKSIKCEQNLGHDTMYWYKQDSKKFLKIMFSYNNKELIINETVPNRFSPKSPDKAHLNLHINSLELGDSAVYFCASNQGVGTGGNQPQHFGDGTRLSIL.

This clonotype is labeled large. The chain couples TRBV27 to TRBJ1-6, with 7 positions matching TRBD1. The CDR3 contains 13 residues. V gave up 5 bases and J gave up 8 bases; unmatched junction bases: 3. CDR1 is MNHEY and CDR2 is SMNVEV in the germline V gene (reference sequence). In nucleotides, the CDR3 is TGTGCCAGCAGTCTACAGGGGTATTCACCCCTCCACTTT. This encodes CASSLQGYSPLHF.